These 9 T cell receptor beta chains share one sample of origin, sequenced in a study of CD8 T cells in ankylosing spondylitis. The antigens these receptors bind are not known. TCRdb fed the 5' RACE reads into MiXCR, producing one record per CDR3 protein. Of 750,000 to 850,000 distinct CDR3 sequences listed, about 12% are singletons. Study-level points and caveats: Seemingly characteristic of ankylosing spondylitis blood was a TCR beta motif consisting of several highly homologous variants.

Sequencing was done on a sample of blood, either unsorted or a sorted T cell fraction (not recorded which). These receptors originate from a male donor with ankylosing spondylitis.

This clonotype was observed at least ten times. The chain is built from TRBV29-1 and TRBJ2-7; possible D gene TRBD2, 5 bases. Germline CDR1 SQVTM, CDR2 ANQGSEA. With 4 bases removed from V and 6 bases from J, the gap between germline ends came to 16 bases. CDR3 length equals 13 residues. The chain's CDR3 is CSVVVESAGEQYF. The CDR3 coding sequence is TGCAGCGTTGTCGTTGAGTCGGCGGGCGAGCAGTACTTC.

The chain carries TRBV7-2 and TRBJ2-3; maybe TRBD2 (5 bases). This CDR3 has 15 amino acids. Germline CDR1 is SGHTA and CDR2 is FQGNSA. V shed 3 bases and J shed 2 bases, with 12 bases lying between them. This CDR3 is CASSFRTGHTDTQYF. The CDR3 bases are TGTGCCAGCAGCTTCCGGACTGGCCACACAGATACGCAGTATTTT.

This chain uses TRBV11-1 with TRBJ2-1, with 11 bases aligning to TRBD2. The length of the CDR3 is 20 residues. The germline gives CDR1 SGHAT, CDR2 FQDESV (reference sequence). Losses at the gene ends were 7 bases for V and 1 base for J; bases not matched to a gene: 18. CDR3 amino acids: CASKTTVAGGTSGSYNEQFF. The DNA of the CDR3 is TGTGCCAGCAAAACAACGGTGGCAGGGGGGACTAGCGGTTCCTACAATGAGCAGTTCTTC.

This rearrangement joins TRBV12-3 or TRBV12-4 to TRBJ2-3; TRBD2 is a possible D gene (6 bases). The V end was cut by 4 bases, the J end by 0 bases, with 11 bases between. The CDR3 is made up of 15 amino acids. The CDR3 DNA sequence: TGTGCCAGCAGTTCGGGGGTTCCTAGCACAGATACGCAGTATTTT. The encoded protein is CASSSGVPSTDTQYF.

In its sample, this clonotype was seen many times. This chain joins TRBV29-1 and TRBJ2-3; 7 bases agree with TRBD2. Germline-derived CDR1 and CDR2 are SQVTM and ANQGSEA. V lost 5 bases and J lost 4; bases outside the gene matches: 3. The CDR3 spans 12 residues. CDR3 sequence: CSVSTSSDTQYF. CDR3 coding DNA: TGCAGCGTTTCGACTAGCTCAGATACGCAGTATTTT.

This clonotype was observed at least ten times. The chain links TRBV5-1 to TRBJ2-4; D assignment may be TRBD1 or TRBD2 (5 bases each). Germline V gene lookup returns CDR1 SGHRS and CDR2 YFSETQ. V shed 4 bases and J shed 15 bases, with 17 bases lying between them. CDR3 length equals 12 residues. CDR3 DNA: TGCGCCAGCAGCGATTACGGGACCCCTTCGTACTTC. Its protein product is CASSDYGTPSYF.

In DNA form, the CDR3 reads TGTGCCAGCAGACTAGCGGGGGGAGCAGATACGCAGTATTTT. As protein: CASRLAGGADTQYF. V usage is TRBV6-1 and J usage is TRBJ2-3, with 12 bases identical to TRBD2. CDR3 length equals 14 residues. V lost 6 bases to trimming and J lost 4 bases; unmatched junction nucleotides: 2. Germline V gives CDR1 MNHNS, CDR2 SASEGT.

This clonotype was found a few times. This chain links TRBV20-1 with TRBJ1-2; D may be TRBD1 (5 bases). The ends were cut back, 3 bases at V and 5 bases at J, with 13 bases in the middle. CDR3 size: 13 residues. The germline gives CDR1 DFQATT, CDR2 SNEGSKA (reference sequence). The CDR3 DNA reads TGCAGTGCTAGTTTAAGGGGATTTTATGGCTACACCTTC. Protein sequence: CSASLRGFYGYTF.

The rearrangement uses TRBV20-1 and TRBJ2-5; TRBD1 agrees at 9 bases. J was trimmed by 3 bases and V by 4 bases; bases with no gene match: 3. Germline values: CDR1 DFQATT, CDR2 SNEGSKA (reference sequence). This CDR3 is built from 13 residues. CDR3 sequence reads: CSANRGREETQYF. The CDR3 nucleotides read TGCAGTGCTAACAGGGGGCGCGAAGAGACCCAGTACTTC.